Sequencing of this TCR beta chain was carried out in a study of T cells in Graves' hyperthyroidism and ophthalmopathy. The source material, RNA transcripts, was used to amplify TCR beta CDR3 regions. During a first-round RT-PCR of the TCR CDR3, the HTBI primer set was used. One entry per CDR3 protein, called by TCRdb with MiXCR from the multiplex PCR reads. The sample yields approximately 600,000 distinct CDR3 sequences, about 14% seen once. Pregnant or lactating patients were excluded, as were those with uncontrolled infection or other autoimmune disease. This clonotype turned up a few times. The V gene's germline CDR1 is KGHDR and CDR2 SFDVKD. This CDR3 contains 20 residues. The V end was cut by 10 bases, the J end by 5 bases, with 35 bases between.

The gene calls are TRBV24-1 and TRBJ2-1; TRBD2 might be the D (7 bases). Sample: blood. The clonotype was recovered from a woman aged 18-30 years with Graves' ophthalmopathy. The CDR3 DNA sequence: TGTGCCACAAAACGGGGGAACAAGCAGGGTAAAGGGGGAGGGGACAATGAGCAGTTCTTC. Amino acid sequence: CATKRGNKQGKGGGDNEQFF.